This T cell receptor beta chain was retrieved from a study of T cell responses to AZD1222 COVID-19 vaccine. Germline CDR1 is LNHDA and CDR2 is SQIVND (reference sequence). The germline V and J ends were trimmed by 6 bases and 9 bases, with 14 bases remaining between them. The CDR3 runs 13 residues. Sequencing was performed with immunoSEQ multiplex PCR; in TCRdb, only in-frame clones are kept and a portion is missing. Among about 120,000 clones listed, approximately 89% were seen once. The source of this sequence is an adult in good health. The material sequenced was peripheral blood, taken on day 0 of AZD1222 vaccination. V and J are TRBV19 and TRBJ2-2, with TRBD1 as a possible D gene (5 bases). The CDR3 nucleotides are TGTGCCAGTAGCCAGGGCTCGGTGCGGGAGCTGTTTTTT. Translating gives CASSQGSVRELFF.